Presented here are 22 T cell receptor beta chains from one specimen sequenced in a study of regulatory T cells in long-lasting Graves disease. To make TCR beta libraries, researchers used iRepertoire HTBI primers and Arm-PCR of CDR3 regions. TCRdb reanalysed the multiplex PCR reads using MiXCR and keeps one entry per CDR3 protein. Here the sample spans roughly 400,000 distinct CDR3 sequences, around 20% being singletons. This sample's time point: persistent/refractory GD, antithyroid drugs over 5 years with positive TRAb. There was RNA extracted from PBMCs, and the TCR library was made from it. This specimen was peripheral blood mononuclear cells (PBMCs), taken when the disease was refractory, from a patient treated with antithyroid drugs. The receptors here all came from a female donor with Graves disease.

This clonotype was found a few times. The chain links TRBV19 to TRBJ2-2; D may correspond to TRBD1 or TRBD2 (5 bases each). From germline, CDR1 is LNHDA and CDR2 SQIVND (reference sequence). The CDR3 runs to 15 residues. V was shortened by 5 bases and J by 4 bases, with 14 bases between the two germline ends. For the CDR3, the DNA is TGTGCCAGTAGTCCGGGGACGTTGGTCACCGGGGAGCTGTTTTTT. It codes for CASSPGTLVTGELFF.

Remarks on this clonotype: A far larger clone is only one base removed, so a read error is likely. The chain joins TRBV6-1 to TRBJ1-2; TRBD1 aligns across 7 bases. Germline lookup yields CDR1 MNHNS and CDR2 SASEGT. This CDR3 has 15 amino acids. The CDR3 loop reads CASSNSDRASYGYAF. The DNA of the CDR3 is TGTGCCAGCAGTAACTCCGACAGGGCTTCCTATGGCTACGCCTTC.

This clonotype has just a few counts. CDR3 nucleotide sequence: TGTGCCAGCAGCCGGTCGACTAGCGGGAACACCGGGGAGCTGTTTTTT. It codes for CASSRSTSGNTGELFF. The chain recombines TRBV14 with TRBJ2-2, with 9 nucleotides matching TRBD2. V shed 4 bases and J 1 base; nucleotides not matched to a gene: 4. Germline CDR1 and CDR2: SGHDN and FVKESK. CDR3 length equals 16 residues.

In nucleotides, the CDR3 is TGTGCCAGCAGCTCTGTGCGGGTTAGCTCCTACGAGCAGTACTTC. Translating it yields CASSSVRVSSYEQYF. The chain joins TRBV11-2 to TRBJ2-7, with a weak D call TRBD2 (5 bases). CDR1 is SGHAT and CDR2 is FQNNGV in the germline V gene. V lost 4 bases to trimming and J lost 0 bases, with 13 bases between them. CDR3 length: 15 amino acids.

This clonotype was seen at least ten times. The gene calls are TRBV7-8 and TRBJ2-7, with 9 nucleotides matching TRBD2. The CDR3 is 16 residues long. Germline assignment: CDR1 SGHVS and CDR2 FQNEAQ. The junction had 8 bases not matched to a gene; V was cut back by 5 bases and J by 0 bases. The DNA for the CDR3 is TGTGCCAGCAGCGGGGGAGCGGGGGGTAACTCCTACGAGCAGTACTTC. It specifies CASSGGAGGNSYEQYF.

The CDR3 reads CASTMTGGRNQPQHF. CDR3 nucleotide sequence: TGTGCCAGCACCATGACAGGGGGACGCAATCAGCCCCAGCATTTT. J is TRBJ1-5 and V is TRBV28, with TRBD1 matching 9 bases. Germline-derived CDR1 and CDR2 are MDHEN and SYDVKM. The CDR3 length is 15 residues. Trimming took 7 bases from V and 2 from J; bases not matched to a gene: 6.

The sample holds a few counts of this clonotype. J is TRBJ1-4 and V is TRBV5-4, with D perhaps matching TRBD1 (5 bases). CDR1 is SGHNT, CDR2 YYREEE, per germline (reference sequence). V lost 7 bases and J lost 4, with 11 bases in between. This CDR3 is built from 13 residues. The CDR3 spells CASGAEHNEKLFF. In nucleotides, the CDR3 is TGTGCCAGCGGGGCAGAACATAATGAAAAACTGTTTTTT.

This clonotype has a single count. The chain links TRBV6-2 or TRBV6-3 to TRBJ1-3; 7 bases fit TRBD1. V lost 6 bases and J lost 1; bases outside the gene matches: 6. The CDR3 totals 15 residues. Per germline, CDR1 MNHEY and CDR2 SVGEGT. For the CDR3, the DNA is TGTGCCAGCAGCGGGACAGTACCGTCTGGAAACACCATATATTTT. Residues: CASSGTVPSGNTIYF.

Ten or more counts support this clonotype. The CDR3 sequence is CASSEDGAGSYEQYF. Written as DNA, the CDR3 is TGTGCCAGCAGTGAAGATGGGGCAGGTTCCTACGAGCAGTACTTC. The chain recombines TRBV2 with TRBJ2-7; TRBD1 is a possible D gene (5 bases). The CDR3 contains 15 residues. V lost 1 base and J lost 1, with 11 bases in between. Germline lookup yields CDR1 SNHLY and CDR2 FYNNEI.

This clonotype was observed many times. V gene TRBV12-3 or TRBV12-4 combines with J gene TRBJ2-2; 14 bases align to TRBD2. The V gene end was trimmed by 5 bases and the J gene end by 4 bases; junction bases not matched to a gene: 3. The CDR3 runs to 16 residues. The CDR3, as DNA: TGTGCCAGCAGTCTGGGACTAGCGGGAGCCACCGGGGAGCTGTTTTTT. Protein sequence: CASSLGLAGATGELFF.

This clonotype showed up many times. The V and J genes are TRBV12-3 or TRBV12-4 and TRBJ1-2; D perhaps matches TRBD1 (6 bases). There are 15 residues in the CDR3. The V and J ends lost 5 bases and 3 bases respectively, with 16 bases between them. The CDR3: CASSGGNKVYYGYTF. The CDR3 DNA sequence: TGTGCCAGCAGTGGGGGCAACAAAGTTTACTATGGCTACACCTTC.

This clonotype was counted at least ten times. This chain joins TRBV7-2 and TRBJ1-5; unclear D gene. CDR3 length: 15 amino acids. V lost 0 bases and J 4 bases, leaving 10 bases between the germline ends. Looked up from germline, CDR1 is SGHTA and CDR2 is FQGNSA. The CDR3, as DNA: TGTGCCAGCAGCTTAGCAGGAGCGCTGAATCAGCCCCAGCATTTT. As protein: CASSLAGALNQPQHF.

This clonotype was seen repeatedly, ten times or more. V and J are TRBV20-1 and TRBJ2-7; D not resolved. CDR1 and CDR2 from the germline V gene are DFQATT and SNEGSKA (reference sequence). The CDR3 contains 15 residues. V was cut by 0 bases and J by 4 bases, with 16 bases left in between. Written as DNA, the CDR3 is TGCAGTGCTAGAGATTACGAGTGGAGAGATTACGAGCAGTACTTC. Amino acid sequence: CSARDYEWRDYEQYF.

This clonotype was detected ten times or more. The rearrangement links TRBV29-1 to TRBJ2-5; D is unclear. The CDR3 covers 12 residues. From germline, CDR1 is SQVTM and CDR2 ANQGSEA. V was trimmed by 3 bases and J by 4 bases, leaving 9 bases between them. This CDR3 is CSVDAGGETQYF. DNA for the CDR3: TGCAGCGTTGACGCAGGTGGAGAGACCCAGTACTTC.

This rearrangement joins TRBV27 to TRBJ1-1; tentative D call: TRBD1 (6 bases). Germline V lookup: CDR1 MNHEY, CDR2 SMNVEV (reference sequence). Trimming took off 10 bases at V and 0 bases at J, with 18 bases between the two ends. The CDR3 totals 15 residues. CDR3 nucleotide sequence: TGTGCCACCCAGGGGCAGGCCGCCTTGAACACTGAAGCTTTCTTT. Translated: CATQGQAALNTEAFF.

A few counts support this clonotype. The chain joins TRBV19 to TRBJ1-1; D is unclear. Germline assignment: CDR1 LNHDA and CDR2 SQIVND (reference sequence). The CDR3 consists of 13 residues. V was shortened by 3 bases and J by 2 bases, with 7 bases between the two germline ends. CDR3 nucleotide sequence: TGTGCCAGTAGTATGTCAAGAAACACTGAAGCTTTCTTT. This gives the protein CASSMSRNTEAFF.

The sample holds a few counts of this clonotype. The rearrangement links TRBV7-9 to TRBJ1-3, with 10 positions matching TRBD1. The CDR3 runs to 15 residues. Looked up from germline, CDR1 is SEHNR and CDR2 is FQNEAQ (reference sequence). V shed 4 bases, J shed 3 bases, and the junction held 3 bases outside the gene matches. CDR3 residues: CASSSDRGHGNTIYF. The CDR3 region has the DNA TGTGCCAGCAGCTCAGACAGGGGGCATGGAAACACCATATATTTT.

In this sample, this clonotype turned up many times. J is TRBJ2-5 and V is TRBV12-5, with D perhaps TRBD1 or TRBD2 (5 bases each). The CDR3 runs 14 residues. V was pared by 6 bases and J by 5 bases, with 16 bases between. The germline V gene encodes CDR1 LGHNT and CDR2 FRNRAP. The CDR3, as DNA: TGTGCTAGTGGCCCCGGGGATGGGACGGAGACCCAGTACTTC. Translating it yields CASGPGDGTETQYF.

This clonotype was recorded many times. The CDR3, as DNA: TGTGCCAGCAGCGCGGGGGGTGAAGCTTTCTTT. This encodes CASSAGGEAFF. The rearrangement uses TRBV3-1 and TRBJ1-1; D is perhaps TRBD1 (5 bases). The germline V gene encodes CDR1 LGHDT and CDR2 YNNKEL (reference sequence). With 5 bases removed from V and 7 bases from J, the gap between germline ends came to 8 bases. This CDR3 region has 11 residues.

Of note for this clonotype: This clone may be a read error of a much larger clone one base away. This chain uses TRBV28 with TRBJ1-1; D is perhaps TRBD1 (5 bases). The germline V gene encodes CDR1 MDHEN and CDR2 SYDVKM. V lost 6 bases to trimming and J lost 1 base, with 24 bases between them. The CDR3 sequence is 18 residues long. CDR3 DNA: TGTGCCAGCAGCATAAAGGTTCAGCGGGGGACTCGGAACACTGAAGCTTTCTTT. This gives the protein CASSIKVQRGTRNTEAFF.

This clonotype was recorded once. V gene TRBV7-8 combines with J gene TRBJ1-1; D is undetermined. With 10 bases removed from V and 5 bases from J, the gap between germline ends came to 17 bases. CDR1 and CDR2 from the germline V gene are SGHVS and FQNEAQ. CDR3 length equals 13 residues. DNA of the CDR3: TGTGCCACCAGGACCCTGGAAAGGACTGAAGCTTTCTTT. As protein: CATRTLERTEAFF.

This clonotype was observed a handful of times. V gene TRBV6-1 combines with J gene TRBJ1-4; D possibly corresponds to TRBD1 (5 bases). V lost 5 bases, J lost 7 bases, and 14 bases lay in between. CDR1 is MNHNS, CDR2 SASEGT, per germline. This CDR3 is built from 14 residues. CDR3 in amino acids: CASSPGTPREKLFF. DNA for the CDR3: TGTGCCAGCAGTCCAGGGACCCCTCGTGAAAAACTGTTTTTT.